Listed here is a single T cell receptor (beta chain). Participants were aged roughly 18 to 90 years from about two dozen US areas. The study assigned cohorts using participant-reported clinical history. Cohort 3 donors counted as recovered after two negative PCRs, clearance, or resolved symptoms. The CDR3 extends over 13 amino acids. Germline lookup yields CDR1 SGHNT and CDR2 YYREEE (reference sequence). Trimming cost V 4 bases and J 4 bases, with 11 bases left between them. The data were taken from a study of blood T cell repertoires in COVID-19. Study-wide background: From T cells, B-cell-depleted T cells, or PBMCs came the material, which was cDNA or gDNA.

Generated by immunoSEQ multiplex PCR, the TCRdb table keeps only in-frame clones and is missing some. The data contain 150,000 to 250,000 clones, roughly 82% of them singletons. The V and J genes are TRBV5-4 and TRBJ2-5; TRBD1 is a possible D gene (5 bases). Sequenced: PBMCs or T cells enriched from blood (not recorded which). The receptor's source is a middle-aged man who had recovered from COVID-19. DNA for the CDR3: TGTGCCAGCAGCCCGACAGTGCGAGAGACCCAGTACTTC. It is translated as CASSPTVRETQYF.